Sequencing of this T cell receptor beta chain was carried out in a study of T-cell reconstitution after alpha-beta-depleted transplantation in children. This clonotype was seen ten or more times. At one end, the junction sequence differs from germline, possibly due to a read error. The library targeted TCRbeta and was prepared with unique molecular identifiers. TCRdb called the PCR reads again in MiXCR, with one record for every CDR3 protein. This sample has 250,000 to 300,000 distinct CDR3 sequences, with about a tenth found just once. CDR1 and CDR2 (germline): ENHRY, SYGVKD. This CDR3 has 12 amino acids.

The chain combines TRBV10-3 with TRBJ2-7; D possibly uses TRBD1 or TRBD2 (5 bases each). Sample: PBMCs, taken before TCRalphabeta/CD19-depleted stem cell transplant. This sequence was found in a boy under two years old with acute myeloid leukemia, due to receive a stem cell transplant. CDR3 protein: CAISDSWGFFFF. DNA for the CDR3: TGTGCCATCAGTGATTCCTGGGGGTTCTTCTTCTTC.